This T cell receptor (beta chain) was profiled in a study of T cell changes during pregnancy in multiple sclerosis (dated by TCRdb to between 2018 and 2021). With respect to the entire study: The study examined how the T cell repertoire changed over the course of pregnancy in women with multiple sclerosis.

The CDR3, from cysteine to phenylalanine, totals 15 residues. CDR3 DNA is the only sequence kept; it has 45 bases, read in frame from the first base. V and J are truncated by 1 base and 1 base respectively, leaving an intervening sequence of 8 bases. CDR1 and CDR2, looked up from the germline V gene (reference sequence), are SEHNR and FQNEAQ. Library construction relied on the immunoSEQ multiplex PCR assay. The immuneACCESS repertoire file appears here via TCRdb, limited to in-frame rearrangements. These files lack a portion of the clones; in checked studies, under half of the deficit traces to unresolved V genes, and the cause of the others is not known. The sample records under 90,000 clones, about 93% of which are singletons. About 1% of the sample belongs to the ten largest clones. Remarks on this clone: The specificity of this receptor is unknown. Base qualities were left out, and no much larger clone turns up one base away.

The rearrangement joined TRBV7-9 to TRBJ2-1, with the D segment identity uncertain. Material: peripheral blood, obtained in the second trimester of pregnancy. This clonotype originated in a female donor in good health, enrolled as a control in a pregnancy study. CDR3 region: CASSLGLESYNEQFF. The nucleotides are TGTGCCAGCAGCTTAGGGCTAGAATCCTACAATGAGCAGTTCTTC.